A single sample is the source of the 10 T cell receptor beta chains below, sequenced in a study of T-cell memory formation after mild COVID-19. Using its own MiXCR run on the 5' RACE reads, TCRdb lists one record per CDR3 protein. The sample lists some 600,000 distinct CDR3 sequences, around a sixth seen once, with about 7.5% in the top ten. Sequencing input: PBMCs or a T cell subset sorted from them (not recorded which). The receptors stem from an adult woman who had mild COVID-19 (a few samples of this study predate the infection). Cell type and time point are not known.

This chain links TRBV29-1 with TRBJ2-1, with D possibly TRBD1 on 5 matching bases. This CDR3 spans 10 amino acids. CDR1 SQVTM and CDR2 ANQGSEA come from the germline V gene. CDR3 residues: CSIGVYEQFF. DNA for the CDR3: TGCAGTATAGGGGTGTACGAGCAGTTCTTC.

The chain couples TRBV6-2 or TRBV6-3 to TRBJ2-2; D might be TRBD1 (7 bases). CDR3 length: 18 residues. Trimming took 6 bases from V and 8 from J, leaving 28 bases between them. The germline gives CDR1 MNHEY, CDR2 SVGEGT. CDR3 sequence (DNA): TGTGCCAGCAGCCTATTAGCAGGGGGTCAGACTAGAGCTGGGGAGCTGTTTTTT. Translated: CASSLLAGGQTRAGELFF.

The gene calls are TRBV13 and TRBJ2-2; 9 positions agree with TRBD2. Germline CDR1 PRHDT, CDR2 FYEKMQ (reference sequence). This CDR3 has 17 residues. V trimming: 1 base; J trimming: 4 bases; junction bases outside the gene matches: 7. The CDR3 is CASSLEERGDFTGELFF. DNA for the CDR3: TGTGCCAGCAGCTTAGAGGAGCGGGGGGATTTCACCGGGGAGCTGTTTTTT.

This clonotype was observed a few times. This sequence joins TRBV24-1 and TRBJ2-5; the match to TRBD2 covers 7 bases. Unmatched junction bases numbered 7, after V lost 5 bases and J lost 5 bases. The CDR3 has 14 residues. Germline V gene lookup returns CDR1 KGHDR and CDR2 SFDVKD. This CDR3 is CATSGPGGFETQYF. CDR3 in DNA: TGTGCCACCAGTGGTCCGGGGGGTTTCGAGACCCAGTACTTC.

This rearrangement joins TRBV7-8 to TRBJ2-3; perhaps TRBD1 as D (6 bases). The V and J ends lost 5 bases and 0 bases respectively, with 15 bases between them. The CDR3 totals 16 residues. From germline, CDR1 is SGHVS and CDR2 FQNEAQ. Written as DNA, the CDR3 is TGTGCCAGCAGCCCTAGAGGGGGTTTAAGCACAGATACGCAGTATTTT. It specifies CASSPRGGLSTDTQYF.

The rearrangement uses TRBV6-1 and TRBJ2-7, with D unclear. The ends were cut back, 7 bases at V and 3 bases at J, with 16 bases in the middle. Germline V gene data show CDR1 as MNHNS and CDR2 as SASEGT. This CDR3 contains 14 residues. CDR3 sequence (DNA): TGTGCCAGCACCGTCGAATTCGGCAACTACGAGCAGTACTTC. Residues: CASTVEFGNYEQYF.

This clonotype came up once. The chain recombines TRBV24-1 with TRBJ1-5; D not resolved. Germline V CDR1 and CDR2: KGHDR, SFDVKD. Trimming took off 8 bases at V and 0 bases at J, with 13 bases between the two ends. The CDR3 spans 15 residues. The CDR3 is CATITDRYSNQPQHF. In DNA form, the CDR3 reads TGTGCCACCATAACTGACCGGTATAGCAATCAGCCCCAGCATTTT.

V gene TRBV20-1 combines with J gene TRBJ2-7; D gene unclear. This CDR3 is 12 amino acids long. From germline, CDR1 is DFQATT and CDR2 SNEGSKA (reference sequence). V gave up 5 bases and J gave up 0 bases, with 8 bases separating them. In nucleotides, the CDR3 is TGCAGTGCTCCCCGGGCCTCCTACGAGCAGTACTTC. It specifies CSAPRASYEQYF.

The genes are TRBV20-1 and TRBJ2-1; D may be TRBD2 (7 bases). The V gene's germline CDR1 is DFQATT and CDR2 SNEGSKA (reference sequence). This CDR3 is 16 amino acids long. V was cut by 2 bases and J by 4 bases, with 18 bases left in between. CDR3 in amino acids: CSARPRRGRGYNEQFF. Here the CDR3 DNA reads TGCAGTGCTAGACCCCGCCGGGGGCGGGGGTACAATGAGCAGTTCTTC.

The CDR3 nucleotides are TGTGCCACGGGGTCGGATACGCAGTATTTT. Amino acid sequence: CATGSDTQYF. The chain is built from TRBV27 and TRBJ2-3, with a tentative D call TRBD2 (5 bases). Per germline, CDR1 MNHEY and CDR2 SMNVEV (reference sequence). The CDR3 extends over 10 amino acids. Trimming left V 10 bases short and J 6 bases short, with 8 bases between.